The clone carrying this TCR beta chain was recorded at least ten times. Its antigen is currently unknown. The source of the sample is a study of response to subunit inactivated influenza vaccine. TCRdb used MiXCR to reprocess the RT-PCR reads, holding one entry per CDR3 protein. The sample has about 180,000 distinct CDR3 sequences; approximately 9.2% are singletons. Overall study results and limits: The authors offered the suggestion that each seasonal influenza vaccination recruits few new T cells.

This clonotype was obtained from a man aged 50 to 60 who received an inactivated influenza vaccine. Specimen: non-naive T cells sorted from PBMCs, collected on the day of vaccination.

CDR3 loop: CASSTLADTQYF. The CDR3 DNA reads TGTGCCAGCAGCACCCTTGCGGATACGCAGTATTTT. J is TRBJ2-3 and V is TRBV12-3 or TRBV12-4, with D unclear. The CDR3 consists of 12 residues. Trimming took 6 bases from V and 6 from J, leaving 10 bases between them.